The clone carrying this T cell receptor (beta chain) was counted once. Antigen: not known. The data derive from a study of neoadjuvant anti-PD-1 for oral cavity cancer. Looking at the study overall: Before surgery, most patients got three to four biweekly 3 mg/kg nivolumab doses. Patients without progression received a fourth nivolumab dose around day 43, then surgical resection on days 50-56. Whole-study results and caveats: With a few patients per group, TCR findings need larger cohorts.

CDR3 length: 15 amino acids. CDR1 and CDR2 (germline): SGHVS, FNYEAQ. The V gene end was trimmed by 0 bases and the J gene end by 3 bases; junction bases not matched to a gene: 3. Repertoires were generated with immunoSEQ multiplex PCR, while TCRdb's copy carries only in-frame clones and drops some. Of about 72,000 clones listed, around 88% were seen once; the top ten hold roughly 3.4%. Cohort: HPV-negative, locally advanced oral cavity squamous cell carcinoma patients. The chain recombines TRBV7-6 with TRBJ2-3; 7 bases align to TRBD2. The sequenced sample was PBMCs, obtained before nivolumab (anti-PD-1) treatment. The source is a person between 40 and 85 years old with oral cavity squamous cell carcinoma. As DNA, the CDR3 is TGTGCCAGCAGCTTAGCCCACGGGGGGACAGATACGCAGTATTTT. Encoded protein: CASSLAHGGTDTQYF.